The entry below describes one TCR beta chain. The data were obtained in a study of CD8 T cells in Susac syndrome. The CDR3 is 15 residues long. V lost 6 bases, J lost 1 base, and 4 bases stayed unmatched. Germline V gives CDR1 MNHEY, CDR2 SMNVEV (reference sequence). When the RNA was reverse transcribed, random hexamers were used with an input of roughly 0.45 to 1 ug. Amplification of TCR beta CDR3 across 54 Vbeta and 13 Jbeta was performed with immunoSEQ multiplex PCR. TCRdb re-analysed the immunoSEQ multiplex PCR reads in MiXCR, keeping a single row per CDR3 protein. The table lists over 130,000 distinct CDR3 sequences, more than 85% of them singletons, with more than 0.11% in the top ten.

The rearrangement links TRBV27 to TRBJ2-2, with 8 positions matching TRBD2. Material for sequencing was CD4+ T cells from PBMCs. The clonotype was recovered from a human donor with Susac syndrome. The chain's CDR3 is CASRLRGGNTGELFF. The CDR3 DNA follows: TGTGCCAGCAGACTACGGGGGGGGAACACCGGGGAGCTGTTTTTT.